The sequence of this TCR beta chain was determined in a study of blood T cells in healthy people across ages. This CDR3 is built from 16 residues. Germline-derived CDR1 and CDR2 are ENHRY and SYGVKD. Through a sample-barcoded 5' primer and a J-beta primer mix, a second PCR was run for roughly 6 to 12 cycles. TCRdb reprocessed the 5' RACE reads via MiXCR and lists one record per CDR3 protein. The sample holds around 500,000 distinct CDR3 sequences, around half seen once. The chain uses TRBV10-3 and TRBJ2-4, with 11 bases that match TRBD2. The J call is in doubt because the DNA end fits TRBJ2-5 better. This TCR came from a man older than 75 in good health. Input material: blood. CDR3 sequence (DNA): TGTGCCATCAGTGGGGGGACTAGCGGAGCCCAAGAGACCCAGTACTTC. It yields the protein CAISGGTSGAQETQYF.